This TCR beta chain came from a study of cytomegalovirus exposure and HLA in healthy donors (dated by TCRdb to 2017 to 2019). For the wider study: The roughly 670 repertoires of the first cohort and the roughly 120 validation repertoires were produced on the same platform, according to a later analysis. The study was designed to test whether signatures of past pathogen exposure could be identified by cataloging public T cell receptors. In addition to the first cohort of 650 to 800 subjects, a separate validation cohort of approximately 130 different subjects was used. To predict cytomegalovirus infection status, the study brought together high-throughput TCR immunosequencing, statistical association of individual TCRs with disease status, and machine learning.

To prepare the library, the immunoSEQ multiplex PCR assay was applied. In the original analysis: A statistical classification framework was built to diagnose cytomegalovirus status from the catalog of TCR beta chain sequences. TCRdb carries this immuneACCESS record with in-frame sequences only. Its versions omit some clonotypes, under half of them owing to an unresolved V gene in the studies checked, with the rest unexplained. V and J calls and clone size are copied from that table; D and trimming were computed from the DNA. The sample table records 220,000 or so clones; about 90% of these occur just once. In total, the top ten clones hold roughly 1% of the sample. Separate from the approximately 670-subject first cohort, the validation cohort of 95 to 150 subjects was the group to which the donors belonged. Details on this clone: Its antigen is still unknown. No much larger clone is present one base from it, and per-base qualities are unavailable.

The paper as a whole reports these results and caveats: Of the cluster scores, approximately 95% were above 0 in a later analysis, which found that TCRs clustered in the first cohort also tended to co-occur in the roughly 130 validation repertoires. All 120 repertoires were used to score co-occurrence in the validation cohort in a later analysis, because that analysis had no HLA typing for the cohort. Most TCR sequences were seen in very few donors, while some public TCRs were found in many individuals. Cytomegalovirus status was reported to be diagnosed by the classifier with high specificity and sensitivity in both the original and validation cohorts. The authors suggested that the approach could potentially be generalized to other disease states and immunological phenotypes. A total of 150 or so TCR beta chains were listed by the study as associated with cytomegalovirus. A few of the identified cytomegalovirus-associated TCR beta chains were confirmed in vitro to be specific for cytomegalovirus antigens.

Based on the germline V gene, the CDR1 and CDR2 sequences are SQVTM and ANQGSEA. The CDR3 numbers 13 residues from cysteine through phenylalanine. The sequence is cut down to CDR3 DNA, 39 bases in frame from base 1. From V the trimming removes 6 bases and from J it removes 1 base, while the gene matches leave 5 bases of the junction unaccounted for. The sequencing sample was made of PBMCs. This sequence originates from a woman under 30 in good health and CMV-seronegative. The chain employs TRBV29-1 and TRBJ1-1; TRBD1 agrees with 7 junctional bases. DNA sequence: TGCAGCGTCTTCAGGACAGGGAACACTGAAGCTTTCTTT. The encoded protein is CSVFRTGNTEAFF.